Only a few counts were recorded for the clone carrying this T cell receptor beta chain. The data derive from a study of blood T cell repertoires in COVID-19. Overall study context: Samples of COVID-19 (acute and convalescent) were obtained from the United States, Italy and Spain.

Recovered participants had two consecutive negative NP/OP PCR tests, healthcare professional clearance, or symptom resolution. Trimming stripped 1 base from V and 9 bases from J, with 24 bases between. CDR1 and CDR2 (germline): SSHAT, FNYEAQ (reference sequence). There are 17 residues in the CDR3. Authors' processing steps: It was from reference gene primer amplification that nucleated cell counts were estimated. Some clones are missing from TCRdb's copy, which holds only in-frame ones; the method was immunoSEQ multiplex PCR. Clone size and the V and J calls come from that table; the DNA yielded D and trimming. The sample lists about 270,000 clones; roughly nine tenths were seen once.

The material sequenced was PBMCs or T cells enriched from blood (not recorded which). This sequence joins TRBV7-7 and TRBJ1-1; D may be TRBD1 (5 bases). This TCR came from a woman aged 18 to 35 who had recovered from COVID-19. CDR3 region: CASSLVSGVAVPTQAFF. CDR3 nucleotides: TGTGCCAGCAGCTTAGTTTCGGGGGTGGCAGTTCCAACCCAAGCTTTCTTT.